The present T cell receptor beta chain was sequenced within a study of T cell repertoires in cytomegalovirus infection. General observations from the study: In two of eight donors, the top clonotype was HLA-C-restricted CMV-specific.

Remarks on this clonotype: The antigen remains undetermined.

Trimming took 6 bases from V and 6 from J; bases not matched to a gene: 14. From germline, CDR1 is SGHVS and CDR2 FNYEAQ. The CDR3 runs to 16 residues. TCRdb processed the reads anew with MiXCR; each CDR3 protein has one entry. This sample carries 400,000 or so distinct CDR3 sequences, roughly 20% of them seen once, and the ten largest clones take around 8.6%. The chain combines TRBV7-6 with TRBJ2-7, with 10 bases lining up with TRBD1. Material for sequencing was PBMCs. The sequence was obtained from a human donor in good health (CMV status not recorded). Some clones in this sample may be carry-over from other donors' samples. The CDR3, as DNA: TGTGCCAGCAGGTATCTCTACCGGGACAGGGGCGGCGAGCAGTACTTC. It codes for CASRYLYRDRGGEQYF.